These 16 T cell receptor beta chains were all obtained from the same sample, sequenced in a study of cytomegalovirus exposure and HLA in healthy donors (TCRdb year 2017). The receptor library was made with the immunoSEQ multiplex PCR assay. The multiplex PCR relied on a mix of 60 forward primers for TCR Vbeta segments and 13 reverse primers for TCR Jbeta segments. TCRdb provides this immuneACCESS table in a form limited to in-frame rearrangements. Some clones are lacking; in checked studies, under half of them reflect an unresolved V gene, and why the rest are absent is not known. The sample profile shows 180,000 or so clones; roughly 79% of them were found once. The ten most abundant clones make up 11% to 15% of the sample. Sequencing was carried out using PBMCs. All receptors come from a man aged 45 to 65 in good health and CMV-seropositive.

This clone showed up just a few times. CDR3 nucleotide sequence: TGTGCCAGCAGCGTAGGGGGGGGGCCGGTTGCAGATACGCAGTATTTT. Its protein is CASSVGGGPVADTQYF. The chain recombines TRBV9 with TRBJ2-3; a possible D gene is TRBD2 (7 bases). The CDR3 extends over 16 amino acids. V lost 0 bases and J lost 4, with 15 bases in between. Germline loops: CDR1 SGDLS, CDR2 YYNGEE.

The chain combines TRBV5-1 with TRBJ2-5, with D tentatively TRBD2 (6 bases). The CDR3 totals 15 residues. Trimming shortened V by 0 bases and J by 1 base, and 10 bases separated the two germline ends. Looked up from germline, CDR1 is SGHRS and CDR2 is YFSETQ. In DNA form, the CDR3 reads TGCGCCAGCAGCTTGGCGGGGGACCCCCAAGAGACCCAGTACTTC. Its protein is CASSLAGDPQETQYF.

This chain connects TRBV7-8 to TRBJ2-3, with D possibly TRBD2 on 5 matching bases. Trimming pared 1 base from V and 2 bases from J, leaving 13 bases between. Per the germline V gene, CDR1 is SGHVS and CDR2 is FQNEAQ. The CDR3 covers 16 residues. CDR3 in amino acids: CASSLELGLSTDTQYF. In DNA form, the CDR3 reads TGTGCCAGCAGCTTAGAGCTTGGACTTTCCACAGATACGCAGTATTTT.

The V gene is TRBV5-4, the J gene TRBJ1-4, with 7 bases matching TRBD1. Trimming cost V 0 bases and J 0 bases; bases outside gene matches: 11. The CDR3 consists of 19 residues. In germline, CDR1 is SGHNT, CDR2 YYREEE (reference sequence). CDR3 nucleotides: TGTGCCAGCAGCTTGGTCGCGACAGGGCTAATAGCAACTAATGAAAAACTGTTTTTT. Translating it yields CASSLVATGLIATNEKLFF. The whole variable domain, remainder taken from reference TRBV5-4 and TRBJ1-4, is ETGVTQSPTHLIKTRGQQVTLRCSSQSGHNTVSWYQQALGQGPQFIFQYYREEENGRGNFPPRFSGLQFPNYSSELNVNALELDDSALYLCASSLVATGLIATNEKLFFGSGTQLSVL.

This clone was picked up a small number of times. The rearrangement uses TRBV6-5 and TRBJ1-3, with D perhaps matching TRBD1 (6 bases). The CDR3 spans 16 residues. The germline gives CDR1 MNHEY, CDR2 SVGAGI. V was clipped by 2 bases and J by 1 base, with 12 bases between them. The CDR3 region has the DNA TGTGCCAGCAGTTACAGGACAGAGCTATCTGGAAACACCATATATTTT. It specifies CASSYRTELSGNTIYF.

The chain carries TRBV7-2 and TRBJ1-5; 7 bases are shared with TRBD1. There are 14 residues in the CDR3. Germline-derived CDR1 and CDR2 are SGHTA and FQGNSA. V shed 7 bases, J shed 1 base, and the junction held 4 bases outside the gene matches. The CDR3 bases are TGTGCCAGCACCACAGGGGACAGCAATCAGCCCCAGCATTTT. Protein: CASTTGDSNQPQHF.

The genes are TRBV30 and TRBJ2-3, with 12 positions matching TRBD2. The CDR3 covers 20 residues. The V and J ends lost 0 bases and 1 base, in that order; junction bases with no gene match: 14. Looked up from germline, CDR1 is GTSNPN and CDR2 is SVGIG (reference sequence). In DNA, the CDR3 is TGTGCCTGGAGTGTACGGACTAGCGGGGAGCCCCGTTCGGGCACAGATACGCAGTATTTT. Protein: CAWSVRTSGEPRSGTDTQYF. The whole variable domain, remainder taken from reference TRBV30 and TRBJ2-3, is SQTIHQWPATLVQPVGSPLSLECTVEGTSNPNLYWYRQAAGRGLQLLFYSVGIGQISSEVPQNLSASRPQDRQFILSSKKLLLSDSGFYLCAWSVRTSGEPRSGTDTQYFGPGTRLTVL.

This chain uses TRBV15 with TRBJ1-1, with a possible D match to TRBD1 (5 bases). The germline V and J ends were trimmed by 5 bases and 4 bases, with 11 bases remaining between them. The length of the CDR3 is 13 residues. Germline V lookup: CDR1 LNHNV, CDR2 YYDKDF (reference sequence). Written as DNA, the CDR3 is TGTGCCACCAGCCCCAGTAGGGGCACTGAAGCTTTCTTT. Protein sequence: CATSPSRGTEAFF.

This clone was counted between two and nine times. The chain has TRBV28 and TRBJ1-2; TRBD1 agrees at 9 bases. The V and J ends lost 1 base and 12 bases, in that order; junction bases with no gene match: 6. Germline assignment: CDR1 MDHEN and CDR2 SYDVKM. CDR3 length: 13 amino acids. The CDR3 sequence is CASSLSRTGAHTF. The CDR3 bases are TGTGCCAGCAGTTTATCCCGGACAGGGGCCCACACCTTC.

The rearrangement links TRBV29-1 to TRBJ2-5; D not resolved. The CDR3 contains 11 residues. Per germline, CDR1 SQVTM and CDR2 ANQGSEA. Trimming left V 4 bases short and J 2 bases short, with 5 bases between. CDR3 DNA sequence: TGCAGCGTTGGCACACAAGAGACCCAGTACTTC. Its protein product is CSVGTQETQYF.

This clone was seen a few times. The CDR3 protein is CASGKQGRSAGELFF. The CDR3 DNA reads as TGTGCCAGCGGTAAACAGGGCAGGTCCGCCGGGGAGCTGTTTTTT. The chain carries TRBV28 and TRBJ2-2; D perhaps matches TRBD1 (6 bases). Trimming pared 8 bases from V and 6 bases from J, leaving 19 bases between. Germline lookup yields CDR1 MDHEN and CDR2 SYDVKM. This CDR3 comprises 15 residues.

The CDR3 DNA follows: TGTGCCAGCAGCTTACTTGGCAGGAACACCGGGGAGCTGTTTTTT. Its translation: CASSLLGRNTGELFF. This chain links TRBV11-2 with TRBJ2-2; D not resolved. Looked up from germline, CDR1 is SGHAT and CDR2 is FQNNGV. The CDR3 spans 15 residues. Trimming took off 2 bases at V and 1 base at J, with 8 bases between the two ends.

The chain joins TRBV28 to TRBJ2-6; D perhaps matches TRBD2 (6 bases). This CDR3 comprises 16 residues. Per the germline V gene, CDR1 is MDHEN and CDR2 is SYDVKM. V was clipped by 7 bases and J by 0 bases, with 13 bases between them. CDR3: CASTLRGDSGANVLTF. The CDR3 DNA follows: TGTGCCAGCACACTGCGGGGTGACTCTGGGGCCAACGTCCTGACTTTC.

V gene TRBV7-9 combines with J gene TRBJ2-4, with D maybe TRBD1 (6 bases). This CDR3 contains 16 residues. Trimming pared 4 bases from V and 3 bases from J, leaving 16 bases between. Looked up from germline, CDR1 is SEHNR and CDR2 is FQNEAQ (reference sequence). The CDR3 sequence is CASSSTTGKDKNIQYF. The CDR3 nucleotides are TGTGCCAGCAGCTCCACGACAGGAAAGGACAAAAACATTCAGTACTTC.

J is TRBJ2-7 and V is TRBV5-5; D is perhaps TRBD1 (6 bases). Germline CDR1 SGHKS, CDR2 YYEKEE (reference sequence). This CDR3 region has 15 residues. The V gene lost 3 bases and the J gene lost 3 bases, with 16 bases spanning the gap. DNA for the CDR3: TGTGCCAGCAGCTCCTTAAGGACAGCGAGCTACGAGCAGTACTTC. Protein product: CASSSLRTASYEQYF.

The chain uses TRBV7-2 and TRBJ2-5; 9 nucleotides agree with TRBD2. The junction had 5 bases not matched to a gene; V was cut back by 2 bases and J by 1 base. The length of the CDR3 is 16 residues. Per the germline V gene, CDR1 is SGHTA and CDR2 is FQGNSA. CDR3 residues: CASSLSGTSSQETQYF. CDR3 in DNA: TGTGCCAGCAGCTTATCCGGGACTAGCTCCCAAGAGACCCAGTACTTC.